The source of this TCR beta chain is a study of T cell responses to AZD1222 COVID-19 vaccine. With 4 bases removed from V and 0 bases from J, the gap between germline ends came to 9 bases. Germline lookup yields CDR1 GTSNPN and CDR2 SVGIG (reference sequence). This CDR3 has 13 residues. Study outcomes and limitations: Donors skewed white British and female; clonal diversity was possibly underestimated.

Clones were sequenced by immunoSEQ multiplex PCR, and TCRdb holds only the in-frame ones, with some missing. Seen here are under 150,000 clones, around nine tenths observed once, and the top ten hold 7.2%. With regard to this clone: Its antigen remains unidentified.

The source was peripheral blood, collected on day 0 of AZD1222 vaccination. J is TRBJ1-1 and V is TRBV30, with D unresolved. This TCR was recovered from an adult in good health. DNA of the CDR3: TGTGCCTGGACGACTTTTGTGAACACTGAAGCTTTCTTT. As protein: CAWTTFVNTEAFF.